This TCR beta chain was profiled in a study of glioma-infiltrating T cells. Study results and limitations: Tissue-blood divergence was below expectation in non-neoplastic patients, above in gliomas. Very few CDR3 sequences were shared between tissue and blood.

The iRepertoire nested amplicon-rescue multiplex PCR amplified TCR alpha and beta CDR3s from RNA. One-step reverse transcription and amplification started from around 100-400 ng of tissue mRNA or PBMC total RNA. TCRdb reanalysed the multiplex PCR reads using MiXCR and keeps one entry per CDR3 protein. Among fewer than 90,000 distinct CDR3 sequences, about 25% were seen once, and the ten largest hold 5.5% to 7.5%. On this clonotype itself: No antigen is known for it. A much more abundant neighbour one base away suggests this may be a read error.

CDR3 length: 14 residues. Looked up from germline, CDR1 is SGHRS and CDR2 is YFSETQ. This chain connects TRBV5-1 to TRBJ1-5; a possible D gene is TRBD1 (6 bases). The receptor was isolated from a human donor with low-grade glioma or glioblastoma, undergoing nonglioma brain surgery, or in good health (not recorded which). Sequencing used glioma tissue, nonneoplastic brain tissue, or PBMCs (not recorded which). The CDR3 DNA follows: TGCGCCAGCAGCTTGGTGGCAGGCGGACAGCCCCGGCATTTT. It is translated as CASSLVAGGQPRHF.